A single TCR beta chain is shown here with its context. Antigen specificity is unknown. The data were obtained in a study of early T cells in non-severe SARS-CoV-2 infection. Study-level information: From unsorted whole blood, bulk RNA was sequenced, and the chains remained unpaired.

The TCR library protocol attached unique molecular identifiers to the individual cDNA molecules. Using its own MiXCR run on the 5' RACE reads, TCRdb lists one record per CDR3 protein. The table shows tens of thousands of distinct CDR3 sequences, with about a tenth occurring only once. This CDR3 spans 16 amino acids. Germline CDR1 and CDR2: SGHVS and FQNEAQ. V was shortened by 1 base and J by 6 bases, with 19 bases between the two germline ends. Notes on the study in general: In VDJdb matching, anti-spike CD8 responses were favored while private and CD4 specificities went missing.

Sequencing was performed on whole blood, taken at baseline. This sequence originates from an adult who was a healthcare worker with PCR-confirmed SARS-CoV-2 infection or an uninfected control (not recorded which). This chain uses TRBV7-8 with TRBJ2-7; D call uncertain. The CDR3 spells CASSLVIIRSISEQYF. In DNA form, the CDR3 reads TGTGCCAGCAGCTTAGTTATTATCAGGAGTATTAGCGAGCAGTACTTC.